Listed below are T cell receptor beta chains from one sample, sequenced in a study of patients and donors after allogeneic stem cell transplantation. Via MiXCR, TCRdb re-called the RT-PCR reads, giving one row per CDR3 protein. The table lists about 960,000 distinct CDR3 sequences, over 15% of them singletons, with around 5.5% in the top ten. Sequenced input: blood, either unsorted or a sorted T cell fraction (not recorded which). The receptors stem from a human donor who was either an allogeneic HSCT recipient or a stem cell or donor lymphocyte infusion donor (not recorded which). It is not recorded whose cells these are; they may come from a transplant donor. CDR3s include the opening cysteine and the closing phenylalanine or tryptophan. D genes are given only for firm matches. A clone size is listed for some rows: how often the clone was seen (once, few, many), or a class if it is expanded.

TRBJ2-1	-	TRBV29-1	few	TGCAGCGTTGTGGGGGTTGCTTGGTCCTACAATGAGCAGTTCTTC	CSVVGVAWSYNEQFF
TRBJ1-4	-	TRBV5-1	-	TGCGCCAGCAGCTTGGTATCGCGGGTGAATGAAAAACTGTTTTTT	CASSLVSRVNEKLFF
TRBJ2-3	-	TRBV5-5	-	TGTGCCAGCAGCTTGACAGGGTACCAAGATACGCAGTATTTT	CASSLTGYQDTQYF
TRBJ1-3	TRBD1	TRBV11-1	-	TGTGCCAGCAGCCCTAGGGTAACAGGGGGCGTACTGAGCGGAAACACCATATATTTT	CASSPRVTGGVLSGNTIYF
TRBJ2-1	TRBD1	TRBV6-2/TRBV6-3	few	TGTGCCAGCAGCCACCGGGACAGGGGAGGCAATGAGCAGTTCTTC	CASSHRDRGGNEQFF
TRBJ2-7	TRBD2	TRBV20-1	-	TGCAGTGCTAAGAAACTAGCGTCACCCGGGCAGTACTTC	CSAKKLASPGQYF
TRBJ2-7	TRBD1	TRBV7-9	few	TGTGCCAGCAGCTTAGCGACAGGGATCTACGAGCAGTACTTC	CASSLATGIYEQYF
TRBJ1-5	TRBD1	TRBV12-3/TRBV12-4	many	TGTGCCAGCAGCAGGACAGGGAACTCCGGGGGTCAGCCCCAGCATTTT	CASSRTGNSGGQPQHF
TRBJ2-7	-	TRBV20-1	-	TGCAGTGCTAGAGATGGAGGGACACCCTACGAGCAGTACTTC	CSARDGGTPYEQYF
TRBJ2-6	-	TRBV11-2	few	TGTGCCAGCAGCCAACTCGGGGGCCTCGGAGCCAACGTCCTGACTTTC	CASSQLGGLGANVLTF
TRBJ2-2	-	TRBV12-3/TRBV12-4	few	TGTGCCAGCAGTTTCGGTCAGGGAAGCACCGGGGAGCTGTTTTTT	CASSFGQGSTGELFF
TRBJ2-1	-	TRBV13	-	TGTGCCAGCAGCGGACGGGAGCGCCCGAACAATGAGCAGTTCTTC	CASSGRERPNNEQFF
TRBJ2-7	TRBD2	TRBV27	-	TGTGCCAGCAGTTTAAATGAGCGGGAGGGCCGAATTTTC	CASSLNEREGRIF
TRBJ2-5	-	TRBV20-1	many	TGCAGTGCTAGGGAACAGGGAGACGAGACCCAGTACTTC	CSAREQGDETQYF
TRBJ1-2	TRBD1	TRBV5-1	few	TGCGCCAGCAGCTCCTTGACAGGGGGCTATGGCTACACCTTC	CASSSLTGGYGYTF
TRBJ2-7	-	TRBV2	few	TGTGCCAGCAGTGCGGACAGATCCGGTTACGAGCAGTACTTC	CASSADRSGYEQYF
TRBJ2-7	TRBD2	TRBV5-1	-	TGCGCCAGCAGCCCAGTAGCGGGAGCGGCCTACGAGCAGTACTTC	CASSPVAGAAYEQYF
TRBJ2-3	TRBD2	TRBV7-2	-	TGTGCCAGCAGCTTATTAGGGACTATCACAGATACGCAGTATTTT	CASSLLGTITDTQYF
TRBJ1-6	TRBD1	TRBV27	-	TGTGCCAGCCGATCTGACAGGGACGGAAATAATTCACCCCTCCACTTT	CASRSDRDGNNSPLHF
TRBJ2-7	-	TRBV5-1	-	TGCGCCAGCAGCCCCCGGGCAGGGGACAACTACGAGCAGTACTTC	CASSPRAGDNYEQYF
TRBJ2-1	TRBD1	TRBV9	-	TGTGCCAGCAGCGTAGGGTTGAAGGGGGCGAGTGGTGAGCAGTTCTTC	CASSVGLKGASGEQFF
TRBJ2-7	TRBD1	TRBV5-5	-	TGTGCCAGCAGCTACGGACAGGCCCTCGAGCAGTACTTC	CASSYGQALEQYF
TRBJ2-1	TRBD1	TRBV5-1	few	TGCGCCAGCAGCTTGGCAGGGGACAGGGTGTTAAATGAGCAGTTCTTC	CASSLAGDRVLNEQFF
TRBJ2-1	TRBD2	TRBV7-3	few	TGTGCCAGCAGCTTAATAGCGGGGGCCCACCCGTACAATGAGCAGTTCTTC	CASSLIAGAHPYNEQFF
TRBJ2-1	TRBD2	TRBV7-9	-	TGTGCCAGCAGCTTAATAGAAGCGGGAGGACCCCATGAGCAGTTCTTC	CASSLIEAGGPHEQFF
TRBJ2-4	-	TRBV15	-	TGTGCCACCAGACCGGGGGGCACTATTAAAAACATTCAGTACTTC	CATRPGGTIKNIQYF
TRBJ2-5	-	TRBV29-1	many	TGCAGCGCCCTATGGGGTGGGACAGAGACCCAGTACTTC	CSALWGGTETQYF
TRBJ1-5	-	TRBV7-6	few	TGTGCCAGCAGCTTTGGTGAGATGCAGCCCCAGCATTTT	CASSFGEMQPQHF
TRBJ2-7	TRBD2	TRBV20-1	-	TGCAGTGCTAGAAATTTAGCGGGGGGATACGAGCAGTACTTC	CSARNLAGGYEQYF
TRBJ2-2	TRBD1	TRBV12-3/TRBV12-4	few	TGTGCCAGCATAAGACAGGGGGACGGGGAGCTGTTTTTT	CASIRQGDGELFF
TRBJ2-3	TRBD1	TRBV27	-	TGTGCTCGCCCTAGACAGGGATGCACAGATACGCAGTATTTT	CARPRQGCTDTQYF
TRBJ1-5	-	TRBV6-1	few	TGTGCCAGCAGTCCAAGACGGGACAATCAGCCCCAGCATTTT	CASSPRRDNQPQHF
TRBJ1-2	TRBD1	TRBV7-2	many	TGTGCCAGCAGTACAACAGGGGTTTATGGCTACACCTTC	CASSTTGVYGYTF
TRBJ2-5	-	TRBV5-1	many	TGCGCCAGCAGCTTGGGTGGGCCCCAAGAGACCCAGTACTTC	CASSLGGPQETQYF
TRBJ2-3	TRBD1	TRBV15	few	TGTGCCACCAGCAGCCGGACAGGGGAAACAGATACGCAGTATTTT	CATSSRTGETDTQYF
TRBJ2-7	TRBD2	TRBV6-5	-	TGTGCCAGCAGTTACTCGAGGCCGGCTAGCGGAGCTAACTCCTACGAGCAGTACTTC	CASSYSRPASGANSYEQYF
TRBJ1-5	-	TRBV7-6	few	TGTGCCAGCAGCTCCCTAAGGGGAGAAGGGCGCAATCAGCCCCAGCATTTT	CASSSLRGEGRNQPQHF
TRBJ1-1	-	TRBV7-9	-	TGTGCCAGCAGACTACAGATGAACACTGAAGCTTTCTTT	CASRLQMNTEAFF
TRBJ2-1	TRBD2	TRBV3-1	few	TGTGCCAGCAGCCAAGCCGGAGCTAGCGGGGGGGTCCATGAGCAGTTCTTC	CASSQAGASGGVHEQFF
TRBJ2-5	TRBD2	TRBV20-1	few	TGCAGTGCTAGTTCGCTAGCGGGAAAAGGGGAGACCCAGTACTTC	CSASSLAGKGETQYF
TRBJ2-1	TRBD2	TRBV6-5	-	TGTGCCAGCAGTTACAAGACAGGACGACTAGCGGGAGATGTCGATGAGCAGTTCTTC	CASSYKTGRLAGDVDEQFF
TRBJ2-1	TRBD2	TRBV9	-	TGTGCCAGCAGCGCCCCGGGAGGGCCCTCGGATGAGCAGTTCTTC	CASSAPGGPSDEQFF
TRBJ2-2	-	TRBV12-3/TRBV12-4	few	TGTGCCAGCAGCCGTGTCCCGGGGGGGGAGCTGTTTTTT	CASSRVPGGELFF
TRBJ2-3	TRBD2	TRBV29-1	-	TGCAGCGTTGACGCGGGGGGATGGGGCACAGATACGCAGTATTTT	CSVDAGGWGTDTQYF
TRBJ2-5	-	TRBV6-1	-	TGTGCCAGCAGTCATACAGGGCAGGGCGGAGAGACCCAGTACTTC	CASSHTGQGGETQYF